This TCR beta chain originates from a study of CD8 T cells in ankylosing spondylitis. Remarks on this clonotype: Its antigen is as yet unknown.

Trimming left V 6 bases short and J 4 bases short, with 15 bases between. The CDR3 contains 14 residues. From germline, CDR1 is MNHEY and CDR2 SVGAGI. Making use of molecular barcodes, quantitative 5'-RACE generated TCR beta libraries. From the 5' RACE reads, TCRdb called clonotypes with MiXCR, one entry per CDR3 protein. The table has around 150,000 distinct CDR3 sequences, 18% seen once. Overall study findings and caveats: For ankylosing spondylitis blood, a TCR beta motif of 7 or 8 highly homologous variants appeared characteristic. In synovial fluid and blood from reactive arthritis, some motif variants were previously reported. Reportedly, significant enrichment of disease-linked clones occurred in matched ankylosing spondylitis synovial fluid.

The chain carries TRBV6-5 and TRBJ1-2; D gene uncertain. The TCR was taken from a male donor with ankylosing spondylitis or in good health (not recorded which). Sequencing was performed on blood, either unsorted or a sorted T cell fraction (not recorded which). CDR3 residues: CASRLAVGSYGYTF. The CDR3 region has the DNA TGTGCCAGCAGATTAGCCGTGGGGTCCTATGGCTACACCTTC.